This passage covers 10 T cell receptor beta chains from one sample sequenced in a study of molecular identifiers for immune sequencing clone quantification. TCRdb passed the PCR reads through MiXCR, listing each CDR3 protein once. This table has 490,000 or so distinct CDR3 sequences, around 23% appearing once. The sequencing sample was made of naive CD8+ T cells from blood, with Jurkat cell RNA spiked in. The sample's subset: FACS-sorted CD8+CD4-CCR7+CD45RA+ naive T cells. The source is a human donor in good health. Some libraries in this study had Jurkat cell RNA spiked in.

This clonotype was picked up one time. A much larger clone sits a single nucleotide away, making a read error possible. This rearrangement joins TRBV6-5 to TRBJ2-7; D is unclear. This CDR3 has 14 amino acids. Germline V lookup: CDR1 MNHEY, CDR2 SVGAGI. The CDR3 nucleotides are TGTGCCAGCAGTTACACGGGTTCCAGGAACGAGCGGTACTTC. It translates to CASSYTGSRNERYF.

This clonotype was counted between two and nine times. This sequence joins TRBV18 and TRBJ2-1, with 13 bases that match TRBD2. The germline V gene encodes CDR1 KGHSH and CDR2 LQKENI. There are 16 residues in the CDR3. The ends lost 3 bases at V and 4 bases at J; junction bases unmatched: 3. The CDR3 protein is CASSPGLAGPYNEQFF. DNA for the CDR3: TGTGCCAGCTCACCGGGACTAGCGGGGCCATACAATGAGCAGTTCTTC.

Only a few counts were recorded for this clonotype. This chain joins TRBV19 and TRBJ1-5; D might be TRBD1 (5 bases). V lost 3 bases and J lost 7, with 16 bases in between. Germline V gene data show CDR1 as LNHDA and CDR2 as SQIVND (reference sequence). The CDR3 length is 15 residues. The DNA of the CDR3 is TGTGCCAGTAGTATTTTTTCCAGGGCCGGCCAGCCCCAGCATTTT. Encoded protein: CASSIFSRAGQPQHF.

Regarding this clonotype: Given a much more abundant clone one base away, this may be a read error. The chain links TRBV4-2 to TRBJ2-3, with TRBD2 identical over 7 bases. The germline V gene has CDR1 LGHNA and CDR2 YNFKEQ. Trimming cost V 3 bases and J 3 bases; bases outside gene matches: 12. The CDR3 runs to 17 residues. This chain's CDR3 is CASSQMEASGVTDTQYF. CDR3 in DNA: TGTGCCAGCAGCCAGATGGAAGCCAGCGGGGTTACAGATACGCAGTATTTT.

The chain combines TRBV3-1 with TRBJ2-7; D possibly uses TRBD1 or TRBD2 (5 bases each). Trimming cost V 4 bases and J 6 bases, with 10 bases left between them. CDR3 length: 12 amino acids. The germline V gene encodes CDR1 LGHDT and CDR2 YNNKEL (reference sequence). The CDR3 spells CASSPGASEQYF. The CDR3, as DNA: TGTGCCAGCAGCCCCGGGGCGAGCGAGCAGTACTTC.

This clonotype was picked up a small number of times. V gene TRBV4-3 combines with J gene TRBJ1-1; 7 bases fit TRBD1. The junction had 2 bases not matched to a gene; V was cut back by 1 base and J by 0 bases. The CDR3 sequence is 15 residues long. CDR1 and CDR2 from the germline V gene are LGHNA and YSLEER. In DNA form, the CDR3 reads TGCGCCAGCAGCCAAGGACAGGGATTGAACACTGAAGCTTTCTTT. Translation gives CASSQGQGLNTEAFF.

This clonotype was counted many times. The V and J genes are TRBV2 and TRBJ2-4; a weak D match, TRBD1 (5 bases). Between the trimmed V and J ends, which lost 2 bases and 9 bases, there was a span of 14 bases. Germline CDR1 is SNHLY and CDR2 is FYNNEI. There are 14 residues in the CDR3. CDR3 amino acids: CASSEYVGLGIQYF. The CDR3 DNA reads as TGTGCCAGCAGTGAATATGTGGGGCTGGGCATTCAGTACTTC.

This clonotype was seen at least ten times. This chain links TRBV7-9 with TRBJ2-7, with 11 bases matching TRBD1. CDR3 size: 15 residues. CDR1 SEHNR and CDR2 FQNEAQ come from the germline V gene (reference sequence). The junction had 6 bases not matched to a gene; V was cut back by 5 bases and J by 3 bases. The CDR3 sequence is CASSIGQGASYEQYF. The CDR3 region has the DNA TGTGCCAGCAGCATAGGACAGGGGGCGAGCTACGAGCAGTACTTC.

A few counts support this clonotype. The CDR3 region is CASSPGTGRNTEAFF. The CDR3 region has the DNA TGTGCCAGCAGCCCCGGGACAGGGAGAAACACTGAAGCTTTCTTT. J is TRBJ1-1 and V is TRBV6-5; TRBD1 matches 9 bases. CDR1 MNHEY and CDR2 SVGAGI come from the germline V gene. This CDR3 has 15 residues. The ends lost 6 bases at V and 2 bases at J; junction bases unmatched: 7.

Points on this clonotype: A clone one base away is much larger, so this may be a read error. The rearrangement links TRBV6-2 or TRBV6-3 to TRBJ2-3, with 11 bases aligning to TRBD2. The CDR3 length is 16 residues. Germline assignment: CDR1 MNHEY and CDR2 SVGEGT. The CDR3 here is CASNVLLAGGTDTQYF. In nucleotides, the CDR3 is TGTGCCAGCAACGTCCTCCTAGCGGGGGGCACGGATACGCAGTATTTT.